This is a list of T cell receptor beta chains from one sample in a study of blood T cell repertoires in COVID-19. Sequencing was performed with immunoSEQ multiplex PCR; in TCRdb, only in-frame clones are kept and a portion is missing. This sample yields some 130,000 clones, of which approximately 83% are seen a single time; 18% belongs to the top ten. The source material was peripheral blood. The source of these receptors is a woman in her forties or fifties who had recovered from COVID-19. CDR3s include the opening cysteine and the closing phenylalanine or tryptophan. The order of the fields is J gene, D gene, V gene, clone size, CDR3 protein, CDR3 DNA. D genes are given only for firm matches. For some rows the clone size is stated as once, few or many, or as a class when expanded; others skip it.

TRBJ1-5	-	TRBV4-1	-	CASSPFVGGSPPAQHF	TGCGCCAGCAGCCCCTTTGTAGGCGGGAGCCCCCCGGCCCAGCATTTT
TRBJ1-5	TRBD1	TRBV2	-	CASDREGFSNQPQHF	TGTGCCAGCGACAGGGAAGGATTTAGCAATCAGCCCCAGCATTTT
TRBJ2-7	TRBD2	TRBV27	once	CASSPATPRTSGMGGTYEQYF	TGTGCCAGCAGTCCTGCGACACCCCGGACTAGCGGGATGGGGGGAACCTACGAGCAGTACTTC
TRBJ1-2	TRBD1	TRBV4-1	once	CASSQAPGTGDHYGYTF	TGCGCCAGCAGCCAAGCCCCCGGGACAGGGGACCACTATGGCTACACCTTC
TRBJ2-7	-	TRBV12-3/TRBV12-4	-	CASSSSSLGQYF	TGTGCCAGCAGTTCCTCTTCACTAGGGCAGTACTTC
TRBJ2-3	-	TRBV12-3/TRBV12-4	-	CASSILSTDTQYF	TGTGCCAGCAGTATACTTAGCACAGATACGCAGTATTTT
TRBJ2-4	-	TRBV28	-	CASSVGKNIQYF	TGTGCCAGCAGTGTCGGGAAAAACATTCAGTACTTC
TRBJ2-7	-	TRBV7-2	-	CASSLALSTEYEQYF	TGTGCCAGCAGCTTAGCGCTAAGTACAGAGTACGAGCAGTACTTC
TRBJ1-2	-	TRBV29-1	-	CSVPTREPGHYNYGYTF	TGCAGCGTTCCTACTCGAGAACCGGGACATTATAACTATGGCTACACCTTC
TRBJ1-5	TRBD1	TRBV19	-	CASSIRQGDQPQHF	TGTGCCAGTAGTATAAGACAGGGGGATCAGCCCCAGCATTTT
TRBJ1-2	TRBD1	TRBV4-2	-	CASSQDRGTSGGYTF	TGTGCCAGCAGCCAAGACAGGGGGACGTCTGGTGGCTACACCTTC
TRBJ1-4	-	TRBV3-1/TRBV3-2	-	CASSQDGRGVTNEKLFF	TGTGCCAGCAGCCAAGATGGGAGGGGTGTAACTAATGAAAAACTGTTTTTT
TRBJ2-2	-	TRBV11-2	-	CASNYRVNTGELFF	TGTGCCAGCAATTACAGGGTAAACACCGGGGAGCTGTTTTTT
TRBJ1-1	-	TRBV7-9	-	CASSIGGRFVNTEAFF	TGTGCCAGCAGCATTGGGGGGAGGTTCGTGAACACTGAAGCTTTCTTT
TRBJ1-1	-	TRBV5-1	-	CASSLQGNTEAFF	TGCGCCAGCAGCTTACAGGGGAACACTGAAGCTTTCTTT
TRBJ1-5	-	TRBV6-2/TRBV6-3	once	CASSPTGSVQPQHF	TGTGCCAGCAGTCCAACAGGGAGCGTTCAGCCCCAGCATTTT
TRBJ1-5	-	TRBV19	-	CASKGAYSNQPQHF	TGTGCCAGTAAGGGAGCATATAGCAATCAGCCCCAGCATTTT
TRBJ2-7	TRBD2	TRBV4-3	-	CASSQGTSGGTPYEQYF	TGCGCCAGCAGCCAAGGGACTAGCGGCGGAACCCCCTACGAGCAGTACTTC
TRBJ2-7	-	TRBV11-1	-	CASSLLGLDYEQYF	TGTGCCAGCAGCTTACTAGGATTGGACTACGAGCAGTACTTC
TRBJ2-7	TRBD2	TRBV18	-	CASSTRGATSGGTYEQYF	TGTGCCAGCTCAACAAGGGGGGCGACTAGCGGGGGTACCTACGAGCAGTACTTC
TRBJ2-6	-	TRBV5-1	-	CASSLGHRSGANVLTF	TGCGCCAGCAGCTTGGGACACCGCTCTGGGGCCAACGTCCTGACTTTC
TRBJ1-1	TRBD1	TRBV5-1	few	CASRDRGNTEAFF	TGCGCCAGCAGGGACAGGGGAAACACTGAAGCTTTCTTT
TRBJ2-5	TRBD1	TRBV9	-	CASSPGQSRTQYF	TGTGCCAGCAGCCCGGGACAGTCAAGGACCCAGTACTTC
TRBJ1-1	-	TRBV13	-	CASSATWGRRSEAFF	TGTGCCAGCAGCGCCACATGGGGCAGGCGTTCTGAAGCTTTCTTT
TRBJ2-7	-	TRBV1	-	CTSSHTGSPQSYEQYF	TGCACCAGCAGCCACACCGGGAGTCCCCAATCCTACGAGCAGTACTTC
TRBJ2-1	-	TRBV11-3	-	CASSLSRYNEQFF	TGTGCCAGCAGCTTAAGCCGATACAATGAGCAGTTCTTC
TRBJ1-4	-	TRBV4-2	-	CASSQDGRRNEKLFF	TGTGCCAGCAGCCAAGATGGTCGGCGGAATGAAAAACTGTTTTTT
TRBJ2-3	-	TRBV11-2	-	CASSLAGGSSATDTQYF	TGTGCCAGCAGCTTAGCGGGGGGCTCGAGCGCTACAGATACGCAGTATTTT
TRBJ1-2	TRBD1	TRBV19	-	CASSPGGQGGYGYTF	TGTGCCAGTAGTCCTGGGGGACAGGGTGGATATGGCTACACCTTC
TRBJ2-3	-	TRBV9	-	CASSVAVRLGDTQYF	TGTGCCAGCAGCGTAGCAGTTAGGCTAGGAGATACGCAGTATTTT
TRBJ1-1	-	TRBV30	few	CAWNHGGGAEAFF	TGTGCCTGGAATCACGGCGGGGGCGCTGAAGCTTTCTTT
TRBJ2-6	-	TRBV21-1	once	CASSNGLAGFSGANVLTF	TGTGCCAGCAGCAACGGACTAGCGGGTTTCTCTGGGGCCAACGTCCTGACTTTC
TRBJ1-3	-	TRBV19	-	CASSPAGFNSGNTIYF	TGTGCCAGTAGTCCCGCGGGATTTAACTCTGGAAACACCATATATTTT
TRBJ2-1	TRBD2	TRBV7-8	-	CASSLSGGRMGNEQFF	TGTGCCAGCAGCTTGAGCGGGGGGAGGATGGGAAATGAGCAGTTCTTC
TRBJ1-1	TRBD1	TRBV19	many	CASSMGTGGLNTEAFF	TGTGCCAGTAGTATGGGGACAGGGGGCTTGAACACTGAAGCTTTCTTT
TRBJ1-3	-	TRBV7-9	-	CASSLNQAGNTIYF	TGTGCCAGCAGCCTTAACCAGGCTGGAAACACCATATATTTT
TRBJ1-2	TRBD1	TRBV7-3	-	CASSLKFGQALTIYGYTF	TGTGCCAGCAGCTTAAAGTTCGGACAGGCATTAACCATCTATGGCTACACCTTC
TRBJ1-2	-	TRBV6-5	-	CASTKTSGKPGYTF	TGTGCCAGCACTAAAACGTCAGGGAAACCTGGCTACACCTTC
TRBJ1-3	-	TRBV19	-	CASSIGGTGNTIYF	TGTGCCAGTAGTATCGGGGGAACTGGAAACACCATATATTTT
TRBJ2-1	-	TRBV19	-	CASSIGGFSYNEQFF	TGTGCCAGTAGTATAGGAGGATTCTCCTACAATGAGCAGTTCTTC
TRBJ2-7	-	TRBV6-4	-	CASSDLRHNEQYF	TGTGCCAGCAGTGACTTGAGGCACAACGAGCAGTACTTC
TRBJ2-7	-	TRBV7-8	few	CASSLVGGGGEQYF	TGTGCCAGCAGCTTAGTAGGGGGGGGCGGCGAGCAGTACTTC
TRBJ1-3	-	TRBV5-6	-	CASSPQVRSGNTIYF	TGTGCCAGCAGCCCTCAGGTCCGCTCTGGAAACACCATATATTTT
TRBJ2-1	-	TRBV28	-	CASSKTPGSYNEQFF	TGTGCCAGCAGTAAGACCCCGGGTTCCTACAATGAGCAGTTCTTC
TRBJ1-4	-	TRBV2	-	CASRPTALGWGEKLFF	TGTGCCAGCAGGCCGACAGCCTTGGGGTGGGGTGAAAAACTGTTTTTT
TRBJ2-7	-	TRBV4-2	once	CASSQELAYSYEQYF	TGTGCCAGCAGCCAAGAACTTGCCTACTCCTACGAGCAGTACTTC
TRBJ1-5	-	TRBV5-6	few	CASSVVNQPQHF	TGTGCCAGCAGCGTAGTTAATCAGCCCCAGCATTTT
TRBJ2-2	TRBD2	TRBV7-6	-	CASSTGALAGLNTGELFF	TGTGCCAGCAGCACAGGTGCCTTAGCGGGACTGAACACCGGGGAGCTGTTTTTT
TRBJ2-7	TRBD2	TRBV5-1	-	CASSLELAGAEQYF	TGCGCCAGCAGCTTGGAGTTAGCGGGAGCCGAGCAGTACTTC
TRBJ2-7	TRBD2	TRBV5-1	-	CASSRGTSGSYTDDEQYF	TGCGCCAGCAGCCGGGGGACTAGCGGGAGTTATACGGACGACGAGCAGTACTTC
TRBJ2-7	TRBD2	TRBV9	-	CASSVTGTSSYEQYF	TGTGCCAGCAGCGTAACCGGGACTAGCTCCTACGAGCAGTACTTC
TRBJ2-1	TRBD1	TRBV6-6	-	CATLNRGAGNEQFF	TGTGCCACGCTGAACAGGGGCGCGGGCAATGAGCAGTTCTTC
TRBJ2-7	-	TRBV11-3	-	CASRSGSEQYF	TGTGCCAGTCGTAGCGGTTCCGAGCAGTACTTC
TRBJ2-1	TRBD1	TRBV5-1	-	CASSLTGVTYNEQFF	TGCGCCAGCAGCTTGACAGGGGTGACCTACAATGAGCAGTTCTTC
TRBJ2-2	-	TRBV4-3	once	CASSPLDSTNTGELFF	TGCGCCAGCAGCCCCCTCGACAGTACGAACACCGGGGAGCTGTTTTTT
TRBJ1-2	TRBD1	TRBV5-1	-	CASSPTTGDYGYTF	TGCGCCAGCAGCCCAACGACAGGGGACTATGGCTACACCTTC
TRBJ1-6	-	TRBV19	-	CASTLTGYNSPLHF	TGTGCCAGTACCTTGACGGGGTATAATTCACCCCTCCACTTT
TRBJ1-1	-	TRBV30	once	CAWTPKGVENTEAFF	TGTGCCTGGACCCCAAAGGGGGTGGAGAACACTGAAGCTTTCTTT
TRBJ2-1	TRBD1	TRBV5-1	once	CASSWGTGTGRNEQFF	TGCGCCAGCAGCTGGGGTACCGGGACAGGGAGGAATGAGCAGTTCTTC